This TCR beta chain was profiled in a study of CD8 T cells in Susac syndrome. CDR3 length: 14 residues. Germline-derived CDR1 and CDR2 are SGHDT and YYEEEE. V lost 1 base and J lost 9, with 11 bases in between. This clonotype was picked up one time. Sequencing of TCR beta covered CD8+ and CD4+ T cells obtained from blood. Bulk CD8+ and CD4+ cells came from magnetic negative isolation; CD8+ TEMRA by FACS. A quantity of about 0.5 to 1 ug RNA underwent reverse transcription using random hexamers. An immunoSEQ multiplex PCR generated amplified TCR beta CDR3 products spanning 54 Vbeta and 13 Jbeta. One entry per CDR3 protein, called by TCRdb with MiXCR from the immunoSEQ multiplex PCR reads. The repertoire holds 150,000 to 200,000 distinct CDR3 sequences, with approximately 96% as singletons.

Input material: CD4+ T cells from PBMCs. The origin of this receptor is a human donor with multiple sclerosis. This chain joins TRBV5-6 and TRBJ1-6; D possibly corresponds to TRBD1 (6 bases). For the CDR3, the DNA is TGTGCCAGCAGCTTGACTGGGGGCGGTTCACCCCTCCACTTT. As protein: CASSLTGGGSPLHF.